This TCR beta chain stems from a study of T cells in Graves' hyperthyroidism and ophthalmopathy (dated by TCRdb to between 2018 and 2020). Notes on the research overall: Peripheral blood was collected at initial diagnosis, before any treatment. To identify TCR V-J signatures that set the groups apart, the researchers used a discovery cohort of 100 patients, made up of under 45 with Graves' ophthalmopathy and some 58 with stable Graves' hyperthyroidism. An independent validation cohort of about 20 hyperthyroidism patients and 17 patients who later progressed to ophthalmopathy tested prospective prediction of ophthalmopathy. The 85 to 100 discovery patients were randomly split 7:3 into training and test sets. In addition, the study compared T-cell repertoires in thyroid tissue and in blood from several Graves' hyperthyroidism patients. After blood sampling, hyperthyroidism patients were treated with methimazole at a starting dose of 30 mg daily, and ophthalmopathy patients were treated with high-dose intravenous methylprednisolone. The paper reports TCR Vbeta CDR3 sequencing of approximately 140 peripheral blood samples: approximately 41 ophthalmopathy, 75 to 80 hyperthyroidism and some 17 progressor patients.

Stable Graves' hyperthyroidism was defined as the absence of progression to ophthalmopathy over 18 months of follow-up. The hyperthyroidism patients were between 18 and 65 years old and newly diagnosed, with a disease duration of less than 2 months. Any patient with an uncontrolled infection, another autoimmune disease, pregnancy or lactation was excluded. Diagnoses relied on clinical symptoms, serum thyroxine and TRAb, thyroid ultrasound and orbital computed tomography. Ficoll-Paque density gradient centrifugation was used to isolate PBMCs from approximately 10 ml of fresh peripheral blood. Trizol reagent was used to extract total RNA, and RNA quality was then checked on an Agilent 2100 Bioanalyzer. The TCR beta CDR3 regions were amplified from the RNA transcripts. For the first round of RT-PCR on the TCR CDR3, the HTBI primer set was used together with the Qiagen OneStep RT-PCR kit. A second multiplex PCR round built the libraries, followed by size selection and purification. Libraries were sequenced paired-end with 100 bp reads on an Illumina HiSeq2000. The source study handled its data this way. SOAPnuke was used to process the raw data, throwing out any read that contained adapters or uncalled bases, had a mean Phred below 15, or lacked an exact constant-primer or identifier match. High-quality paired reads were merged using COPE v1.2.5, and each unique nucleotide sequence was defined as a clonotype. MiTCR v1.1 was used to align the clonotypes against IMGT TRBV, TRBD and TRBJ reference segments. The analysis included only V-J combinations with a frequency above 0.0001, which together covered more than 99% of the repertoires. The TCS score was defined as F50 (clonal expansion) divided by E x V (chaos), with BLOSUM62-based TCRdist calculated between CDR3 peptides within each V-J. Welch's t-statistics and random forest reduced 500 to 650 V-J features to 10 to 15, which were used in a naive Bayes classifier (R e1071). The public reads were run again by TCRdb, first through fastp at Q25 and then through MiXCR, and only productive beta chains were kept. Rows are unified per CDR3 protein, each entry keeping the most common DNA and genes. The V and J calls shown here were made by TCRdb, not taken from the authors' results. The sample table lists hundreds of thousands of distinct CDR3 sequences, around a sixth of them with a count of one. The top ten clones comprise 7.5% to 8% of the sample.

There are many counts of this clonotype. Its antigen has not been determined. The input lacks base qualities; no much larger clone sits a single base away. Overall study outcomes, separate from this receptor: Most expanded thyroid clonotypes (frequency above 0.001) were also detected in blood, suggesting blood repertoires may reflect thyroid immune responses. No statistical method was used to set the sample size in advance, and investigators knew the group allocation. In validation, the model predicted progression to ophthalmopathy a median of about 5.9 months before onset, with 70% to 71% sensitivity and just under 75% specificity. Ophthalmopathy was separated from stable hyperthyroidism by a 13 V-J signature model, with 85% to 90% sensitivity and roughly 81% specificity obtained in cross-validation and 80%/75% obtained in testing.

The germline V gene yields SGHTA for CDR1 and FQGNSA for CDR2. The CDR3 numbers 15 residues from cysteine through phenylalanine. Just CDR3 DNA is preserved here, 45 bases in frame from base 1. V loses 0 bases of germline sequence and J loses 5 bases, and the interval between the two ends is 14 bases. The sequence links TRBV7-2 to TRBJ2-7; too little of a D gene remains to name it. The TCR was taken from a woman aged 18-29 years with Graves' hyperthyroidism. The sample taken for sequencing was blood. The CDR3 protein sequence reads: CASSLAGGSHHEQYF. In nucleotide form, the sequence is TGTGCCAGCAGCTTAGCCGGCGGATCTCACCACGAGCAGTACTTC.